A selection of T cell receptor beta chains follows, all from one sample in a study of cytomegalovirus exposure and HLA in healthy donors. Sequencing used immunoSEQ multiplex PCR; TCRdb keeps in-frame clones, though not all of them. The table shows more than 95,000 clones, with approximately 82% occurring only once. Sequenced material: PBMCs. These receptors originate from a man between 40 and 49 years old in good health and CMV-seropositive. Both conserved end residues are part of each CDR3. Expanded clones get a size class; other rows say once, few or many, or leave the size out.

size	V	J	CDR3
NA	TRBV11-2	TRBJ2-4	CVSSPERFKNSQYF
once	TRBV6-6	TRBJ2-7	CASSYGGSLGEQYF
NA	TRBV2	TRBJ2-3	CASSESASGGSTDTQYF
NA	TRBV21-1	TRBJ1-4	CASSKDGQATNEKLFF
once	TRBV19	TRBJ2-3	CASSINPEDSKVPLTQYF
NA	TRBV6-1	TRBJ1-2	CASRRQGFGGYTF
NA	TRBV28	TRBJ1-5	CASSLSQGLAQPQHF
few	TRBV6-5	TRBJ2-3	CASSYSGAASTDTQYF
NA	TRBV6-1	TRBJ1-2	CATLGQSYGYTF
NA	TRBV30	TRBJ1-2	CAWSEQGDGYTF
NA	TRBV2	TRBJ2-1	CASSERIRTTYNEQFF
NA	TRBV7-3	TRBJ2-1	CASSLLASDEQFF
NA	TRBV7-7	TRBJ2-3	CASSQTGTSTDTQYF
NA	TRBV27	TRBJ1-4	CASSLGQGAFNEKLFF
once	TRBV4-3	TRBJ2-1	CASSQDLAGDYNEQFF